A single sample gave rise to the 15 T cell receptor beta chains below, sequenced in a study of T cells in Graves' hyperthyroidism and ophthalmopathy. Amplification yielded TCR beta CDR3 regions, with RNA transcripts as the source. Using the HTBI primer set, a first-round RT-PCR was run on the TCR CDR3. TCRdb processed the multiplex PCR reads anew with MiXCR; each CDR3 protein has one entry. Here the sample spans 650,000 to 850,000 distinct CDR3 sequences, 18% being singletons. Sequencing used blood. These receptor sequences come from a woman aged 45 to 65 with Graves' hyperthyroidism that later progressed to Graves' ophthalmopathy.

The chain joins TRBV20-1 to TRBJ2-3, with TRBD2 matching over 11 bases. The germline CDR1 and CDR2 sequences are DFQATT and SNEGSKA (reference sequence). V shed 6 bases, J shed 2 bases, and the junction held 25 bases outside the gene matches. The length of the CDR3 is 21 residues. The CDR3 reads CSAILAGGGLNLPKFTDTQYF. The CDR3 nucleotides are TGCAGTGCAATCCTAGCGGGGGGCGGACTAAACCTTCCGAAATTCACAGATACGCAGTATTTT.

V and J are TRBV4-1 and TRBJ2-7; a weak D match, TRBD2 (6 bases). Germline V CDR1 and CDR2: MGHRA, YSYEKL. Trimming pared 3 bases from V and 0 bases from J, leaving 18 bases between. CDR3 size: 17 residues. DNA of the CDR3: TGCGCCAGCAGCCAGCTCTTGGGACTCCAGAGCTCCTACGAGCAGTACTTC. Residues: CASSQLLGLQSSYEQYF.

There are a few counts of this clonotype. The chain recombines TRBV10-2 with TRBJ2-1; 12 bases fit TRBD2. This CDR3 contains 16 residues. Germline V gene sequence: CDR1 WSHSY, CDR2 SAAADI. The V and J ends lost 3 bases and 3 bases, in that order; junction bases with no gene match: 3. The CDR3 spells CASSESTSGGYNEQFF. The CDR3 DNA reads as TGCGCCAGCAGTGAATCGACTAGCGGGGGCTACAATGAGCAGTTCTTC.

This clonotype showed up many times. The chain links TRBV14 to TRBJ2-3; no clear D gene. In germline, CDR1 is SGHDN, CDR2 FVKESK. V was clipped by 3 bases and J by 1 base, with 14 bases between them. The CDR3 sequence is 16 residues long. The CDR3 sequence is CASSQFLVLRTDTQYF. The CDR3 DNA reads as TGTGCCAGCAGCCAGTTTTTGGTCCTTCGCACAGATACGCAGTATTTT.

This clonotype was counted a few times. The V gene is TRBV9, the J gene TRBJ1-1; TRBD1 might be the D (6 bases). Deletions cut 2 bases from V and 0 bases from J, with 11 bases between. Germline loops: CDR1 SGDLS, CDR2 YYNGEE. This CDR3 is built from 15 residues. The CDR3 sequence: CASSVTGDLNTEAFF. DNA for the CDR3: TGTGCCAGCAGCGTGACAGGCGATTTGAACACTGAAGCTTTCTTT.

This clonotype occurred once. The V call is TRBV7-6, the J call TRBJ1-1, with D uncertain. The germline V gene encodes CDR1 SGHVS and CDR2 FNYEAQ. CDR3 length: 14 residues. V was shortened by 4 bases and J by 1 base, with 10 bases between the two germline ends. This CDR3 is CASSSETTNTEAFF. For the CDR3, the DNA is TGTGCCAGCAGCTCAGAGACAACGAACACTGAAGCTTTCTTT.

The genes are TRBV6-5 and TRBJ1-5; tentative D call: TRBD1 (6 bases). V was pared by 2 bases and J by 3 bases, with 8 bases between. Germline V gene lookup returns CDR1 MNHEY and CDR2 SVGAGI. The CDR3 runs 14 residues. This CDR3 is CASSYDRPNQPQHF. The CDR3 DNA reads as TGTGCCAGCAGTTACGACAGGCCCAATCAGCCCCAGCATTTT.

The chain uses TRBV27 and TRBJ2-1, with D hard to call. Germline V lookup: CDR1 MNHEY, CDR2 SMNVEV (reference sequence). Trimming removed 5 bases at V and 10 bases at J, with 12 bases between. The CDR3 is made up of 12 amino acids. In DNA, the CDR3 is TGTGCCAGCAGTCCCGCCGCTTGGGAGCAGTTCTTC. Protein: CASSPAAWEQFF.

This clonotype was seen a few times. DNA for the CDR3: TGCAGCGGGCCCCTACAGTCGGGCGGGTTTGGCCCAGATACGCAGTATTTT. The encoded protein is CSGPLQSGGFGPDTQYF. This rearrangement joins TRBV29-1 to TRBJ2-3; D perhaps matches TRBD2 (5 bases). V lost 7 bases and J lost 4, with 27 bases in between. Germline V gene lookup returns CDR1 SQVTM and CDR2 ANQGSEA. The CDR3 spans 17 residues.

J is TRBJ2-3 and V is TRBV6-1; D not certain. The CDR3 is made up of 15 amino acids. Trimming took off 4 bases at V and 0 bases at J, with 11 bases between the two ends. Per the germline V gene, CDR1 is MNHNS and CDR2 is SASEGT. The CDR3 loop is CASSVDIASTDTQYF. The CDR3 nucleotides read TGTGCCAGCAGTGTTGACATCGCTAGCACAGATACGCAGTATTTT.

This clonotype was recorded at least ten times. The chain uses TRBV6-1 and TRBJ1-5, with unresolved D. This CDR3 spans 15 amino acids. Germline V gives CDR1 MNHNS, CDR2 SASEGT. Trimming took 0 bases from V and 5 from J, leaving 11 bases between them. The CDR3 nucleotides are TGTGCCAGCAGTGAAGCGCTCCGGGCCGATCAGCCCCAGCATTTT. Its translation: CASSEALRADQPQHF.

The table lists this clonotype with many counts. This chain uses TRBV7-9 with TRBJ1-6, with TRBD1 identical over 8 bases. The CDR3 spans 15 residues. Trimming cost V 2 bases and J 8 bases; bases outside gene matches: 5. CDR1 is SEHNR, CDR2 FQNEAQ, per germline (reference sequence). The CDR3 reads CASSLLGTGDSPLHF. CDR3 sequence (DNA): TGTGCCAGCAGCTTACTCGGGACAGGAGATTCACCCCTCCACTTT.

This clonotype was counted only a few times. The chain uses TRBV7-9 and TRBJ1-3; no definite D call. This CDR3 spans 16 amino acids. Germline loops: CDR1 SEHNR, CDR2 FQNEAQ (reference sequence). V dropped 1 base and J dropped 0 bases, with 10 bases sitting between them. CDR3 in DNA: TGTGCCAGCAGCTTAGGCCCAGTCCGCTCTGGAAACACCATATATTTT. It codes for CASSLGPVRSGNTIYF.

This clonotype was detected only a few times. This chain joins TRBV9 and TRBJ1-5; TRBD1 might be the D (5 bases). The CDR3 consists of 16 residues. The V gene's germline CDR1 is SGDLS and CDR2 YYNGEE. Trimming shortened V by 0 bases and J by 1 base, and 11 bases separated the two germline ends. Written as DNA, the CDR3 is TGTGCCAGCAGCGTAGGAGTGGGGGGAAGCAATCAGCCCCAGCATTTT. Translation gives CASSVGVGGSNQPQHF.

This clonotype has at least ten counts. The gene calls are TRBV5-1 and TRBJ1-1, with D tentatively TRBD1 (5 bases). This CDR3 spans 15 amino acids. From germline, CDR1 is SGHRS and CDR2 YFSETQ. Trimming removed 4 bases at V and 2 bases at J, with 15 bases between. The CDR3 DNA reads TGCGCCAGCAGCACCGATACAGGAGGCAACACTGAAGCTTTCTTT. Residues: CASSTDTGGNTEAFF.